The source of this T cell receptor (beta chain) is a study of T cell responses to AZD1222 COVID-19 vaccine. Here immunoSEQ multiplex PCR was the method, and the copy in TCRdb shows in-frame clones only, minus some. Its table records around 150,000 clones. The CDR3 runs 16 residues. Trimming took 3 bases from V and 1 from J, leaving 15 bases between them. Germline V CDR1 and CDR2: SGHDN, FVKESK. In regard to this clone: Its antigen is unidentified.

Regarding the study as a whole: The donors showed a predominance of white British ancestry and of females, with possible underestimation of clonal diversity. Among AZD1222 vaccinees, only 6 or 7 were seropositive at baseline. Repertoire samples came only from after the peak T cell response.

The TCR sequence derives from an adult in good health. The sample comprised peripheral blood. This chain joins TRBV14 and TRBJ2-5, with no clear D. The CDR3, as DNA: TGTGCCAGCAGCCAGGGTTATATCCTCGTCCAAGAGACCCAGTACTTC. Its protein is CASSQGYILVQETQYF.